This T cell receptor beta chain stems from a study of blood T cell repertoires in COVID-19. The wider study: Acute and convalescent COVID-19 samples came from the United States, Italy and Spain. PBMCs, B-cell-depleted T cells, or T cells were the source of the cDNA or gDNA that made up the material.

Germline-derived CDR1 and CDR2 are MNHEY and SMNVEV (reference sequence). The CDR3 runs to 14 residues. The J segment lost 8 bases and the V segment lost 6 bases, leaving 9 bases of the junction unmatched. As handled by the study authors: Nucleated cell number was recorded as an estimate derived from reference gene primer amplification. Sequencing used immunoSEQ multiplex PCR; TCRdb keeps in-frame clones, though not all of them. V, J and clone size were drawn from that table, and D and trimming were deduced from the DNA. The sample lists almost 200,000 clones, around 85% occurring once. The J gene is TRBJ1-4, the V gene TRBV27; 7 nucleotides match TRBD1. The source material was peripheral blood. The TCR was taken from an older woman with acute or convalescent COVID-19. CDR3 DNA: TGTGCCAGCAGGAAACAGGGGTGGGGAGAAAAACTGTTTTTT. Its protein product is CASRKQGWGEKLFF.